Sequencing of this TCR beta chain was carried out in a study of T cell repertoires in aging, cancer and after chemotherapy. Amplification of TCR beta used genomic DNA extracted from peripheral blood. Study-wide points: Loss of evenness, beyond lost richness, contributed to age-related TCR diversity decline in cancer patients.

As to this clonotype: What it binds is unknown.

A mixed TRB-A/B primer pool amplified rearranged TRB by multiplex touch-down PCR. TCRdb independently ran MiXCR on the multiplex PCR reads; one entry per CDR3 protein. The sample has 1,700 or so distinct CDR3 sequences; around 40% are singletons. The sequencing sample was made of blood. This TCR derives from a human donor with a solid tumor.

The CDR3, as DNA: TGTGCCAGCAGTACTAGCGGGGATAACAAGGGTGAGCAGTTCTTC. This gives the protein CASSTSGDNKGEQFF. The rearrangement uses TRBV5-4 and TRBJ2-1; 10 bases align to TRBD2. V was pared by 5 bases and J by 9 bases, with 11 bases of the junction left unmatched. Germline V CDR1 and CDR2: SGHNT, YYREEE (reference sequence). The CDR3 covers 15 residues.